These 27 T cell receptor beta chains originate from one sample sequenced in a study of shared clonotypes between healthy human individuals. The data were produced by immunoSEQ multiplex PCR, yet TCRdb's version contains in-frame clones alone and is incomplete. Among about 490,000 clones listed, over 75% were seen once. The sample consisted of PBMCs. The receptors stem from a woman in her forties in good health. Some clones in this sample may be carry-over from other donors' samples.

Comment on this clone: The same CDR3 arises from other DNA sequences in this sample as well. This sequence joins TRBV27 and TRBJ1-5; possible D gene TRBD1, 5 bases. The germline V gene has CDR1 MNHEY and CDR2 SMNVEV (reference sequence). The CDR3 is 15 amino acids. V was clipped by 0 bases and J by 0 bases, with 6 bases between them. CDR3 bases: TGTGCCAGCAGTTTATCGGGGACTAGCAATCAGCCCCAGCATTTT. This sequence encodes CASSLSGTSNQPQHF.

A word on this clone: A read error is the likely source, as a far larger clone sits one nucleotide away. V gene TRBV5-1 combines with J gene TRBJ2-1; the D gene could be TRBD1 or TRBD2 (5 bases each). Germline V gene lookup returns CDR1 SGHRS and CDR2 YFSETQ. CDR3 length: 14 residues. DNA for the CDR3: TGCACCAGCAGCGGCCCCGGGACGGTGGTTGAGCAGTTCTTC. It is translated as CTSSGPGTVVEQFF.

This clone has more than one count but fewer than ten. This chain connects TRBV6-5 to TRBJ1-2, with D unresolved. The CDR3 extends over 13 amino acids. Looked up from germline, CDR1 is MNHEY and CDR2 is SVGAGI. V lost 0 bases to trimming and J lost 0 bases, with 2 bases between them. Written as DNA, the CDR3 is TGTGCCAGCAGTTACTCATCTAACTATGGCTACACCTTC. This gives the protein CASSYSSNYGYTF.

The V gene is TRBV7-9, the J gene TRBJ2-7; D is perhaps TRBD1 or TRBD2 (5 bases each). Germline V gives CDR1 SEHNR, CDR2 FQNEAQ (reference sequence). V lost 6 bases, J lost 4 bases, and 10 bases lay in between. This CDR3 has 12 amino acids. CDR3 bases: TGTGCCAGCAGTCCAGGGAGTTACGAGCAGTACTTC. Translating it yields CASSPGSYEQYF.

Comments on this clone: Since a far larger clone is one base different, this is likely a read error. DNA of the CDR3: TGTGCCAGCAGCTTGGGACAACGACAGAGGCTGGAAGCTTTCTTT. As protein: CASSLGQRQRLEAFF. V is TRBV5-6 and J is TRBJ1-1; a weak D match, TRBD1 (5 bases). Trimming pared 0 bases from V and 8 bases from J, leaving 17 bases between. Germline-derived CDR1 and CDR2 are SGHDT and YYEEEE. CDR3 length: 15 amino acids.

This sequence joins TRBV5-1 and TRBJ1-1, with D tentatively TRBD1 (6 bases). The CDR3 length is 15 residues. The V gene lost 0 bases and the J gene lost 4 bases, with 13 bases spanning the gap. CDR1 is SGHRS, CDR2 YFSETQ, per germline. Written as DNA, the CDR3 is TGCGCCAGCAGCTTGGAGGGGGGGCCCCTCACTGAAGCTTTCTTT. Protein sequence: CASSLEGGPLTEAFF.

The sample holds a few counts of this clone. This sequence is one base from a far larger clone and is likely a read error. This sequence joins TRBV30 and TRBJ1-1; D is uncertain. The CDR3 is made up of 14 amino acids. Trimming removed 0 bases at V and 2 bases at J, with 10 bases between. Germline CDR1 is GTSNPN and CDR2 is SVGIG (reference sequence). The CDR3 sequence is CAWSVGGINTEAFF. DNA for the CDR3: TGTGCCTGGAGTGTGGGAGGGATAAACACTGAAGCTTTCTTT. The full variable domain, its missing parts supplied by reference TRBV30 and TRBJ1-1, is SQTIHQWPATLVQPVGSPLSLECTVEGTSNPNLYWYRQAAGRGLQLLFYSVGIGQISSEVPQNLSASRPQDRQFILSSKKLLLSDSGFYLCAWSVGGINTEAFFGQGTRLTVV.

Details on this clone: One junction end does not reproduce the germline sequence, and a read error may be involved. The chain employs TRBV6-1 and TRBJ2-1; possible D gene TRBD2, 5 bases. The CDR3 has 14 amino acids. Germline V gives CDR1 MNHNS, CDR2 SASEGT. The CDR3 sequence is CAISEGSSYNEQFF. CDR3 coding DNA: TGTGCCATCAGTGAAGGGAGCTCCTACAATGAGCAGTTCTTC.

The V call is TRBV28, the J call TRBJ1-2, with D unclear. The V end was cut by 2 bases, the J end by 4 bases, with 11 bases between. Germline CDR1 MDHEN, CDR2 SYDVKM. There are 14 residues in the CDR3. CDR3 amino acids: CASSLKVESYGYTF. The CDR3, as DNA: TGTGCCAGCAGTTTAAAGGTGGAGAGCTATGGCTACACCTTC.

This clone was seen ten or more times. The same CDR3 is also encoded by other DNA sequences in this sample. The gene calls are TRBV4-3 and TRBJ2-2; maybe TRBD2 (6 bases). The CDR3 totals 16 residues. Germline CDR1 is LGHNA and CDR2 is YSLEER. V dropped 0 bases and J dropped 0 bases, with 8 bases sitting between them. The CDR3 reads CASSQEAGPNTGELFF. DNA for the CDR3: TGCGCCAGCAGCCAAGAAGCGGGCCCGAACACCGGGGAGCTGTTTTTT.

This rearrangement joins TRBV30 to TRBJ2-3; no clear D gene. The CDR3 runs to 13 residues. The germline V gene has CDR1 GTSNPN and CDR2 SVGIG (reference sequence). V was shortened by 1 base and J by 4 bases, with 9 bases between the two germline ends. For the CDR3, the DNA is TGTGCCTGGAGTGACGGAAGTCCAGATACGCAGTATTTT. Its translation: CAWSDGSPDTQYF.

The chain employs TRBV19 and TRBJ2-1; 9 nucleotides agree with TRBD2. CDR3 size: 14 residues. Germline loops: CDR1 LNHDA, CDR2 SQIVND (reference sequence). The J segment lost 6 bases and the V segment lost 2 bases, leaving 2 bases of the junction unmatched. CDR3 DNA: TGTGCCAGTAGTATAATAGCGGGAGTCAATGAGCAGTTCTTC. Protein: CASSIIAGVNEQFF.

A remark on this clone: A far larger clone is a single base away, which makes a read error likely. V is TRBV30 and J is TRBJ1-4; D uncertain. In germline, CDR1 is GTSNPN, CDR2 SVGIG (reference sequence). The ends were cut back, 1 base at V and 12 bases at J, with 12 bases in the middle. The CDR3 consists of 12 residues. DNA of the CDR3: TGTGCCTGGAGTGCCTCTCGGGAAGAACTGTTTTTT. It specifies CAWSASREELFF.

The chain employs TRBV10-3 and TRBJ2-7; 7 bases fit TRBD1. J was trimmed by 6 bases and V by 3 bases; bases with no gene match: 5. The CDR3 runs 13 residues. Germline V lookup: CDR1 ENHRY, CDR2 SYGVKD. The CDR3 nucleotides read TGTGCCATCAGTGACCGGGACAGATCCGAGCAGTACTTC. Amino acid sequence: CAISDRDRSEQYF.

The chain joins TRBV5-4 to TRBJ2-7, with 7 bases aligning to TRBD1. V lost 1 base to trimming and J lost 5 bases; unmatched junction nucleotides: 3. Germline CDR1 is SGHNT and CDR2 is YYREEE (reference sequence). The length of the CDR3 is 13 residues. The CDR3: CASSLNRGHEQYF. In DNA form, the CDR3 reads TGTGCCAGCAGCTTGAACAGGGGACACGAGCAGTACTTC. Full variable domain (remainder filled in from reference TRBV5-4 and TRBJ2-7): ETGVTQSPTHLIKTRGQQVTLRCSSQSGHNTVSWYQQALGQGPQFIFQYYREEENGRGNFPPRFSGLQFPNYSSELNVNALELDDSALYLCASSLNRGHEQYFGPGTRLTVT.

This clone turned up a few times. V is TRBV19 and J is TRBJ1-2, with D unclear. V lost 4 bases and J lost 1, with 4 bases in between. The CDR3 contains 12 residues. The germline CDR1 and CDR2 sequences are LNHDA and SQIVND (reference sequence). The CDR3 DNA is TGTGCCAGTAGTAAAGTTAACTATGGCTACACCTTC. Residues: CASSKVNYGYTF. Complete variable domain (other parts from reference TRBV19 and TRBJ1-2): DGGITQSPKYLFRKEGQNVTLSCEQNLNHDAMYWYRQDPGQGLRLIYYSQIVNDFQKGDIAEGYSVSREKKESFPLTVTSAQKNPTAFYLCASSKVNYGYTFGSGTRLTVV.

The J gene is TRBJ2-7, the V gene TRBV6-5; D possibly uses TRBD1 or TRBD2 (5 bases each). The germline CDR1 and CDR2 sequences are MNHEY and SVGAGI. V was trimmed by 6 bases and J by 7 bases, leaving 22 bases between them. There are 15 residues in the CDR3. The DNA of the CDR3 is TGTGCCAGCAGCCCCCGCCGGGACGGATTGTTTGAGCAGTACTTC. It yields the protein CASSPRRDGLFEQYF.

The V gene is TRBV19, the J gene TRBJ2-7, with a tentative D call TRBD1 (6 bases). Trimming stripped 6 bases from V and 3 bases from J, with 18 bases between. Germline values: CDR1 LNHDA, CDR2 SQIVND (reference sequence). The CDR3 is 15 amino acids. This CDR3 reads CASRTGQSLNYEQYF. In DNA, the CDR3 is TGTGCCAGTAGGACAGGACAGTCCTTAAACTACGAGCAGTACTTC.

The gene calls are TRBV28 and TRBJ1-2; D perhaps matches TRBD1 (5 bases). Trimming left V 3 bases short and J 7 bases short, with 9 bases between. Germline assignment: CDR1 MDHEN and CDR2 SYDVKM. The CDR3 sequence is 12 residues long. CDR3 residues: CASSLGVGGYTF. Written as DNA, the CDR3 is TGTGCCAGCAGTTTGGGGGTAGGTGGCTACACCTTC.

The V call is TRBV27, the J call TRBJ2-7; 8 bases map to TRBD2. V was clipped by 5 bases and J by 0 bases; unmatched bases: 3. Germline loops: CDR1 MNHEY, CDR2 SMNVEV (reference sequence). CDR3 length equals 14 residues. The CDR3 region has the DNA TGTGCCAGCAGTACAGCGGGAGCCTCCTACGAGCAGTACTTC. Translation: CASSTAGASYEQYF.

The gene calls are TRBV19 and TRBJ1-1; D uncertain. CDR3 length: 17 residues. With 3 bases removed from V and 4 bases from J, the gap between germline ends came to 21 bases. Germline loops: CDR1 LNHDA, CDR2 SQIVND (reference sequence). CDR3 in DNA: TGTGCCAGTAGTATTGCAGTTTTGAGCCCCCAAGGCACTGAAGCTTTCTTT. Translating gives CASSIAVLSPQGTEAFF.

This clone was detected only once. V is TRBV5-4 and J is TRBJ2-5; 8 bases line up with TRBD1. Trimming removed 0 bases from V and 5 bases from J; junction bases left unmatched: 3. The V gene's germline CDR1 is SGHNT and CDR2 YYREEE (reference sequence). This CDR3 is 14 amino acids long. This chain's CDR3 is CASSLDRGVETQYF. The CDR3 DNA is TGTGCCAGCAGCTTGGACAGGGGGGTCGAGACCCAGTACTTC.

This clone occurred a few times. V and J are TRBV29-1 and TRBJ2-3; D is unresolved. V gave up 8 bases and J gave up 6 bases, with 12 bases separating them. This CDR3 has 11 residues. The V gene's germline CDR1 is SQVTM and CDR2 ANQGSEA. CDR3 loop: CSTLRADTQYF. The CDR3 region has the DNA TGCAGCACCCTTAGGGCGGATACGCAGTATTTT.

The rearrangement uses TRBV5-1 and TRBJ2-3, with 7 positions matching TRBD2. This CDR3 is built from 14 residues. The J segment lost 4 bases and the V segment lost 5 bases, leaving 7 bases of the junction unmatched. CDR1 is SGHRS and CDR2 is YFSETQ in the germline V gene. Written as DNA, the CDR3 is TGCGCCAGCAGGGTGGGCGGGAGCTCAGATACGCAGTATTTT. Amino acid sequence: CASRVGGSSDTQYF.

The chain recombines TRBV28 with TRBJ1-5, with 7 bases aligning to TRBD1. CDR3 size: 16 residues. CDR1 and CDR2 from the germline V gene are MDHEN and SYDVKM. The V and J ends lost 10 bases and 0 bases, in that order; junction bases with no gene match: 12. The CDR3 DNA sequence: TGTGCCACCGAAGGGGGCAATCACTATAGCAATCAGCCCCAGCATTTT. It translates to CATEGGNHYSNQPQHF.

For this clone: A far larger clone is one base from this, pointing to a likely read error. Other DNA sequences in this specimen translate into the identical CDR3. This chain joins TRBV30 and TRBJ2-7; D gene unclear. The CDR3 extends over 15 amino acids. Germline V lookup: CDR1 GTSNPN, CDR2 SVGIG (reference sequence). The germline V and J ends were trimmed by 2 bases and 5 bases, with 19 bases remaining between them. The CDR3 DNA reads TGTGCCTGGAGTCCTACCACACCTGTGGGGAACGAGCAGTACTTC. Amino acids: CAWSPTTPVGNEQYF.

V is TRBV7-9 and J is TRBJ2-2; D remains unclear. Germline assignment: CDR1 SEHNR and CDR2 FQNEAQ (reference sequence). V lost 7 bases and J lost 5, with 17 bases in between. The CDR3 totals 15 residues. CDR3 DNA sequence: TGTGCCAGCACCACCGGCGGCAGGATGACCGGGGAGCTGTTTTTT. Translation gives CASTTGGRMTGELFF. The full variable domain, rest sourced from reference TRBV7-9 and TRBJ2-2, is DTGVSQNPRHKITKRGQNVTFRCDPISEHNRLYWYRQTLGQGPEFLTYFQNEAQLEKSRLLSDRFSAERPKGSFSTLEIQRTEQGDSAMYLCASTTGGRMTGELFFGEGSRLTVL.